This TCR beta chain came from a study of PD-1 blockade in classical Hodgkin lymphoma. Comment on this clone: Its antigen is as yet unknown.

Produced via immunoSEQ multiplex PCR; TCRdb's table is partial and in-frame only. This table has 22,000 or so clones, around 80% appearing once. Overall study results and limits: Individuals initiating nivolumab under 1 year after ASCT were excluded. Newly diagnosed patients reportedly trailed healthy donors in baseline TCR diversity. By cycle point C4D1, TCR diversity had risen significantly in CD4+ cells (but not CD8+ cells).

Brentuximab vedotin exposure varied, and every patient relapsed after autologous stem cell transplantation. This sequence originates from a human donor with classical Hodgkin lymphoma. The source material was peripheral blood mononuclear cells (PBMCs), sampled before the second cycle of nivolumab.

In DNA form, the CDR3 reads TGCGCCAGCAGCTTGATCAGGGAGGACACTGAAGCTTTCTTT. Protein product: CASSLIREDTEAFF. This chain links TRBV5-1 with TRBJ1-1; D possibly corresponds to TRBD1 (5 bases). Deletions cut 1 base from V and 3 bases from J, with 10 bases between. The CDR3 sequence is 14 residues long. From germline, CDR1 is SGHRS and CDR2 YFSETQ.